This T cell receptor (beta chain) was obtained from a study of T cell responses to AZD1222 COVID-19 vaccine (dated by TCRdb to 2020 to 2022). Regarding the complete study: TCR sequencing was performed for some 250 trial participants, of whom around 200 were given two doses of AZD1222 and around 25 were given two doses of MenACWY control vaccine. Enrollment into the trials was organized by age into subgroups of 18-55, 56-69 and 70-plus years, and those subgroups contained about 160, 30 and 59 TCR-sequenced participants, respectively.

The investigation overall reported the following: Spike-specific TCR breadth and depth rose significantly after two AZD1222 doses compared with day 0 and with MenACWY recipients. Participants were mostly white British and included more females than males, and it was suggested by the authors that clonal diversity may have been underestimated. Vaccine-associated CD4 TCRs spanned the whole spike protein, with dominant responses in regions 160-218 and 743-854. Reportedly, close to half of the unique spike-specific TCRs recognized epitopes lying outside the regions that are mutated in the B.1.351 and B.1.1.7 variants. Conclusions about previously exposed vaccinees are limited because only five to seven AZD1222 recipients were SARS-CoV-2 seropositive at baseline. In the small 56-69-year group, the increase in depth fell short of significance, most likely because of low power. No day 14 peak-response samples were available, so repertoires were characterized only after the peak T cell response.

Of note for this clone: It has no known antigen specificity. The sample holds no much larger clone one base away, and base qualities are not on file.

The CDR3 regions of human TCRbeta chains were subjected to immunosequencing. The original pipeline was this. Repertoire TCRs were matched against a reference library of SARS-CoV-2-specific TCRs generated with the MIRA antigen-specificity platform. Breadth meant the fraction of unique TCRs that were SARS-CoV-2-associated, whereas depth meant the fraction of total T cells that were SARS-CoV-2-associated. Each spike-specific TCR was assigned to its reactive spike region and to a CD4 or CD8 class using the MIRA data. Log10-transformed breadth and depth values were compared by one-way ANOVA with Sidak's multiple comparisons tests. TCRdb obtained this table from immuneACCESS and retained in-frame rearrangements with V and J assigned. These tables miss some clones; where compared with another copy, unresolved V genes account for less than half of the shortfall, and the remainder is unexplained. V and J calls and clone size are given by that table; D and trimming were obtained from the DNA. The sample includes fewer than 130,000 clones, with 94% observed a single time. The leading ten clones occupy 2.5% to 3% of the sample.

The meaning of the sample's time point label: about 28 days (+/-7) after the second vaccine dose. AZD1222 recipients with second doses at about 4 weeks or about 12 weeks were pooled, because spike-specific TCR depth and breadth did not differ between schedules. Vaccinee samples came from UK trials COV001 and COV002, including a single-blind randomized controlled phase 2/3 trial of AZD1222 (ChAdOx1 nCoV-19) in healthy adults. For TCRbeta chain sequencing, PBMC samples were collected from trial participants at day 0 and at day 28 after the second dose. From the germline V gene (reference sequence), CDR1 is LGHDT and CDR2 is YNNKEL. The CDR3, from cysteine to phenylalanine, totals 15 residues. Only CDR3 DNA is held: 45 bases, read in frame from base 1. Relative to germline, V is 3 bases shorter and J is 7 bases shorter, with 18 bases between their ends.

Recombination joined TRBV3-1 (or the pseudogene TRBV3-2) with TRBJ1-2, with TRBD1 perhaps the D gene, on 5 matching bases. The clonotype originates from an adult who received the AZD1222 COVID-19 vaccine. The starting material was peripheral blood, obtained 28 days after the second AZD1222 dose. Here is the DNA: TGTGCCAGCAGCCACTCGACACACCCCGGGGGTGGCTACACCTTC. The resulting protein is CASSHSTHPGGGYTF.